The text below deals with one T cell receptor (beta chain). Its antigen is undetermined. This sample was included in a study of cytomegalovirus exposure and HLA in healthy donors. Whole-study findings and limits: The authors later linked a missense DCLRE1C variant to TCR beta V- and J-gene trimming. Overall, around 150 TCR beta chains were annotated as cytomegalovirus-associated.

The PCR ran on 60 Vbeta and 13 Jbeta primers. Assay: immunoSEQ multiplex PCR; the TCRdb copy retains only in-frame clones and omits some. The sample lists 150,000 to 200,000 clones, 70% to 80% occurring once. V lost 3 bases to trimming and J lost 5 bases, with 7 bases between them. Per germline, CDR1 SQVTM and CDR2 ANQGSEA. CDR3 size: 11 residues. The sample was PBMCs. The chain is built from TRBV29-1 and TRBJ2-5; D gene ambiguous. The clonotype originates from a woman in her 50s in good health and CMV-seronegative. CDR3 protein: CSVDIGETQYF. The DNA for the CDR3 is TGCAGCGTTGACATCGGGGAGACCCAGTACTTC.